These 28 T cell receptor beta chains came from one sample sequenced in a study of cytomegalovirus exposure and HLA in healthy donors. The data were produced by immunoSEQ multiplex PCR, yet TCRdb's version contains in-frame clones alone and is incomplete. This table has about 220,000 clones, just over 85% appearing once. The sequenced material came from PBMCs. The origin of the receptors is a young woman in good health and CMV-seronegative.

The chain has TRBV13 and TRBJ1-1, with unresolved D. This CDR3 is built from 15 residues. The ends were cut back, 2 bases at V and 0 bases at J, with 10 bases in the middle. Germline CDR1 reads PRHDT; CDR2 reads FYEKMQ (reference sequence). CDR3 residues: CASSLSHLMNTEAFF. CDR3 in DNA: TGTGCCAGCAGCTTAAGCCATCTTATGAACACTGAAGCTTTCTTT.

This clone was detected once. The gene calls are TRBV5-1 and TRBJ2-1; 7 positions match TRBD2. The V gene's germline CDR1 is SGHRS and CDR2 YFSETQ. V lost 0 bases to trimming and J lost 10 bases; unmatched junction nucleotides: 7. This CDR3 contains 14 residues. The CDR3 coding sequence is TGCGCCAGCAGCTTGGTCCGCACTAGCGCAGAGCAGTTCTTC. Translating gives CASSLVRTSAEQFF.

This chain uses TRBV4-3 with TRBJ2-5, with TRBD2 identical over 8 bases. The CDR3 covers 12 residues. Looked up from germline, CDR1 is LGHNA and CDR2 is YSLEER. J gave up 7 bases and V 2 bases, and 0 bases lay outside the gene matches. CDR3 nucleotide sequence: TGCGCCAGCAGCCAACGGGGGGGGACCCAGTACTTC. This encodes CASSQRGGTQYF.

V usage is TRBV6-5 and J usage is TRBJ1-2; D gene ambiguous. The CDR3 runs to 12 residues. The V gene lost 4 bases and the J gene lost 8 bases, with 11 bases spanning the gap. Germline values: CDR1 MNHEY, CDR2 SVGAGI. CDR3 residues: CASSSSLRGYTF. The CDR3, as DNA: TGTGCCAGCAGTTCAAGCCTGCGGGGCTACACCTTC.

V gene TRBV4-1 combines with J gene TRBJ2-7; tentatively, D is TRBD2 (6 bases). CDR1 MGHRA and CDR2 YSYEKL come from the germline V gene. CDR3 length: 15 residues. Trimming cost V 1 base and J 4 bases, with 14 bases left between them. The DNA of the CDR3 is TGCGCCAGCAGCCAAGCTACCGGGACTGAATACGAGCAGTACTTC. This gives the protein CASSQATGTEYEQYF.

This chain joins TRBV7-9 and TRBJ2-5, with TRBD1 matching 11 bases. Germline lookup yields CDR1 SEHNR and CDR2 FQNEAQ (reference sequence). The CDR3 is 17 residues long. The junction had 13 bases not matched to a gene; V was cut back by 5 bases and J by 5 bases. The chain's CDR3 is CASSAGQGDFAVETQYF. CDR3 nucleotide sequence: TGTGCCAGCAGCGCGGGACAGGGGGATTTTGCGGTGGAGACCCAGTACTTC.

This clone was seen just once. The rearrangement uses TRBV19 and TRBJ2-7, with 10 bases aligning to TRBD2. CDR1 is LNHDA, CDR2 SQIVND, per germline (reference sequence). Losses at the gene ends were 6 bases for V and 3 bases for J; bases not matched to a gene: 8. This CDR3 is 15 amino acids long. As DNA, the CDR3 is TGTGCCAGTAGCTCCGGGACTAGCGAGATCTACGAGCAGTACTTC. Residues: CASSSGTSEIYEQYF. Using reference TRBV19 and TRBJ2-7 for the parts outside the CDR3, the full variable domain is DGGITQSPKYLFRKEGQNVTLSCEQNLNHDAMYWYRQDPGQGLRLIYYSQIVNDFQKGDIAEGYSVSREKKESFPLTVTSAQKNPTAFYLCASSSGTSEIYEQYFGPGTRLTVT.

The V call is TRBV29-1, the J call TRBJ1-2, with 9 positions matching TRBD1. The CDR3 extends over 14 amino acids. V was pared by 4 bases and J by 4 bases, with 7 bases of the junction left unmatched. CDR1 SQVTM and CDR2 ANQGSEA come from the germline V gene. The CDR3 loop is CSVVGGTGTYGYTF. CDR3 DNA: TGCAGCGTTGTGGGTGGGACAGGGACCTATGGCTACACCTTC.

The chain carries TRBV4-1 and TRBJ1-1, with D hard to call. V gave up 0 bases and J gave up 0 bases, with 14 bases separating them. The CDR3 has 17 residues. Germline values: CDR1 MGHRA, CDR2 YSYEKL. The CDR3 region has the DNA TGCGCCAGCAGCCAAGATAGTGGCCCAGAGGTGAACACTGAAGCTTTCTTT. This gives the protein CASSQDSGPEVNTEAFF.

This chain links TRBV6-5 with TRBJ2-1, with 8 bases that match TRBD2. This CDR3 comprises 15 residues. Per germline, CDR1 MNHEY and CDR2 SVGAGI. J lost 5 bases, V lost 2 bases, and 5 bases had no gene match. The CDR3 protein is CASSYGSGVNNEQFF. The DNA for the CDR3 is TGTGCCAGCAGTTACGGTAGCGGGGTCAACAATGAGCAGTTCTTC.

This clone occurred once. The sample has other DNA sequences that encode this CDR3 too. J is TRBJ2-2 and V is TRBV28, with TRBD1 identical over 7 bases. Germline V lookup: CDR1 MDHEN, CDR2 SYDVKM. Trimming at V came to 5 bases and at J to 0 bases, leaving 6 bases not matched to a gene. CDR3 length: 16 amino acids. The CDR3 DNA is TGTGCCAGCAGTCTAGGGGACAGAGCGAACACCGGGGAGCTGTTTTTT. Encoded protein: CASSLGDRANTGELFF.

The chain links TRBV4-2 to TRBJ2-4; 8 positions match TRBD1. There are 15 residues in the CDR3. The germline V gene encodes CDR1 LGHNA and CDR2 YNFKEQ. Trimming took 4 bases from V and 8 from J; bases not matched to a gene: 10. CDR3 loop: CASSLRGLTGDIQYF. As DNA, the CDR3 is TGTGCCAGCAGCCTGAGGGGCCTGACAGGGGACATTCAGTACTTC.

V is TRBV2 and J is TRBJ1-4; D might be TRBD1 (6 bases). CDR3 length equals 15 residues. The germline CDR1 and CDR2 sequences are SNHLY and FYNNEI. Trimming left V 4 bases short and J 5 bases short, with 14 bases between. The CDR3: CASSAQGMRNEKLFF. The CDR3, as DNA: TGTGCCAGCAGTGCGCAGGGGATGAGGAATGAAAAACTGTTTTTT.

The chain employs TRBV28 and TRBJ2-3; 7 nucleotides agree with TRBD2. Germline V lookup: CDR1 MDHEN, CDR2 SYDVKM. This CDR3 spans 17 amino acids. Germline trimming cut 4 bases from V and 0 bases from J; bases unmatched to any gene: 10. This CDR3 is CASSYQRGGGSTDTQYF. In DNA, the CDR3 is TGTGCCAGCAGTTATCAGCGCGGCGGGGGTAGCACAGATACGCAGTATTTT.

This rearrangement joins TRBV6-5 to TRBJ1-5; 7 bases line up with TRBD1. The germline gives CDR1 MNHEY, CDR2 SVGAGI. The junction had 7 bases not matched to a gene; V was cut back by 5 bases and J by 6 bases. This CDR3 is 14 amino acids long. The CDR3 DNA reads TGTGCCAGCAGTGAAGGGTCAGGGGGTCAGCCCCAGCATTTT. It codes for CASSEGSGGQPQHF.

This chain connects TRBV29-1 to TRBJ2-1; possibly TRBD1 for D (6 bases). Trimming shortened V by 4 bases and J by 4 bases, and 23 bases separated the two germline ends. The CDR3 length is 17 residues. Germline CDR1 is SQVTM and CDR2 is ANQGSEA. In DNA form, the CDR3 reads TGCAGCGTTGGGCCGCGGCTGCGGACAGTGACATACAATGAGCAGTTCTTC. Protein: CSVGPRLRTVTYNEQFF.

This chain links TRBV7-9 with TRBJ2-2; no clear D gene. The germline gives CDR1 SEHNR, CDR2 FQNEAQ (reference sequence). The length of the CDR3 is 13 residues. The ends were cut back, 3 bases at V and 4 bases at J, with 6 bases in the middle. CDR3 in amino acids: CASSLSFTGELFF. In DNA, the CDR3 is TGTGCCAGCAGCTTGAGCTTCACCGGGGAGCTGTTTTTT.

V and J are TRBV10-1 and TRBJ1-3; D is ambiguous. Germline-derived CDR1 and CDR2 are WNHNN and SYGVQD (reference sequence). Trimming stripped 7 bases from V and 0 bases from J, with 7 bases between. The CDR3 has 13 amino acids. The CDR3 sequence is CASTASSGNTIYF. The CDR3 bases are TGCGCCAGCACCGCGAGCTCTGGAAACACCATATATTTT.

This sequence joins TRBV5-6 and TRBJ2-7, with 8 positions matching TRBD1. The J segment lost 3 bases and the V segment lost 6 bases, leaving 8 bases of the junction unmatched. The CDR3 totals 14 residues. CDR1 and CDR2 (germline): SGHDT, YYEEEE. The CDR3 spells CASNPGTGVYEQYF. The CDR3 bases are TGTGCCAGCAACCCCGGGACAGGCGTCTACGAGCAGTACTTC. The full variable domain, rest sourced from reference TRBV5-6 and TRBJ2-7, is DAGVTQSPTHLIKTRGQQVTLRCSPKSGHDTVSWYQQALGQGPQFIFQYYEEEERQRGNFPDRFSGHQFPNYSSELNVNALLLGDSALYLCASNPGTGVYEQYFGPGTRLTVT.

This clone was recorded only once. The chain couples TRBV7-3 to TRBJ2-1; D uncertain. Between the trimmed V and J ends, which lost 3 bases and 6 bases, there was a span of 9 bases. CDR3 length: 13 amino acids. CDR1 and CDR2 (germline): SGHTA, FQGTGA. The CDR3 DNA follows: TGTGCCAGCAGCTTCCTCTCGAGCAATGAGCAGTTCTTC. It encodes CASSFLSSNEQFF.

The chain uses TRBV29-1 and TRBJ2-2; D perhaps matches TRBD1 (6 bases). Germline CDR1 is SQVTM and CDR2 is ANQGSEA. The CDR3 is made up of 12 amino acids. Trimming took off 4 bases at V and 6 bases at J, with 9 bases between the two ends. CDR3 sequence reads: CSVARGPGELFF. CDR3 in DNA: TGCAGCGTTGCCAGGGGACCCGGGGAGCTGTTTTTT.

The genes are TRBV9 and TRBJ2-2, with D possibly being TRBD1 (5 bases). V was pared by 4 bases and J by 3 bases, with 13 bases between. The length of the CDR3 is 15 residues. The V gene's germline CDR1 is SGDLS and CDR2 YYNGEE. CDR3 region: CASSPGDRDTGELFF. CDR3 sequence (DNA): TGTGCCAGCAGCCCAGGCGACAGAGACACCGGGGAGCTGTTTTTT.

This clone has just one count. This CDR3 reads CASSLFVGVNEQFF. The CDR3 bases are TGTGCCAGCAGCTTATTTGTAGGGGTAAATGAGCAGTTCTTC. The chain couples TRBV7-2 to TRBJ2-1; D may be TRBD1 (5 bases). Germline CDR1 SGHTA, CDR2 FQGNSA. Trimming removed 2 bases from V and 7 bases from J, with 12 bases in between. CDR3 size: 14 residues.

The chain recombines TRBV27 with TRBJ1-5; 8 bases map to TRBD1. Trimming cost V 6 bases and J 7 bases; bases outside gene matches: 14. The germline gives CDR1 MNHEY, CDR2 SMNVEV (reference sequence). This CDR3 is built from 16 residues. The CDR3 DNA reads TGTGCCAGCAGCGTGGGGCAGGGGGCGATCCTCCAGCCCCAGCATTTT. It is translated as CASSVGQGAILQPQHF.

V usage is TRBV6-5 and J usage is TRBJ2-7, with a weak D call TRBD1 (8 bases). This CDR3 has 12 residues. Germline CDR1 MNHEY, CDR2 SVGAGI. V lost 5 bases and J lost 7, with 12 bases in between. Here the CDR3 reads CASSIQGGEQYF. CDR3 DNA: TGTGCCAGCAGTATACAGGGGGGGGAGCAGTACTTC.

The gene calls are TRBV4-1 and TRBJ2-2; the match to TRBD1 covers 12 bases. Per the germline V gene, CDR1 is MGHRA and CDR2 is YSYEKL. This CDR3 has 20 amino acids. V shed 1 base and J 2 bases; nucleotides not matched to a gene: 11. In nucleotides, the CDR3 is TGCGCCAGCAGCCAAGGTTTATTCGGGACAGGGGGCCTTAACACCGGGGAGCTGTTTTTT. Encoded protein: CASSQGLFGTGGLNTGELFF.

This clone came up a few times. V is TRBV21-1 and J is TRBJ2-1; the table calls TRBD2, which could not be checked here. TRBV21-1 is annotated as a pseudogene. The CDR3 has 17 residues. CDR3 coding DNA: TGTGCCAGCAGCAAAGCAAACCGACTAGCGGGCGTCAATGAGCAGTTCTTC. Translation: CASSKANRLAGVNEQFF.

This clone was recorded a few times. The V gene is TRBV28, the J gene TRBJ2-7, with D possibly being TRBD2 (6 bases). Trimming removed 2 bases at V and 4 bases at J, with 12 bases between. Germline V gives CDR1 MDHEN, CDR2 SYDVKM. The CDR3 length is 14 residues. DNA of the CDR3: TGTGCCAGCAGTTTAGGGACTCTAGGGTACGAGCAGTACTTC. This codes for CASSLGTLGYEQYF. Supplemented by reference TRBV28 and TRBJ2-7, the full variable domain reads DVKVTQSSRYLVKRTGEKVFLECVQDMDHENMFWYRQDPGLGLRLIYFSYDVKMKEKGDIPEGYSVSREKKERFSLILESASTNQTSMYLCASSLGTLGYEQYFGPGTRLTVT.